The following is a T cell receptor beta chain sequence with its context. Its antigen is undetermined. CDR3 length: 14 residues. Trimming left V 6 bases short and J 5 bases short, with 16 bases between. The germline V gene has CDR1 MGHRA and CDR2 YSYEKL. Expressed TCRB transcripts were sequenced because the entire RNA isolate underwent reverse transcription. Clones were read by immunoSEQ multiplex PCR, and TCRdb kept only the in-frame ones, dropping some. This sample yields some 660,000 clones, of which over 12% are seen a single time; 0.035% to 0.04% belongs to the top ten. The data derive from a study of beta chain features in type 1 diabetes. Study-level points and caveats: Across patients, naive, central memory and Treg TCRB repertoires exhibited apparently greater similarity than was observed across healthy donors. TCRB CDR3s from Type 1 diabetes patients were moderately but significantly shorter in all four CD4+ subsets.

The receptor was derived from a man in his late teens or twenties with type 1 diabetes. Material for sequencing was naive CD4+ T cells from blood. The V and J genes are TRBV4-1 and TRBJ1-1; weak D call: TRBD1 (6 bases). The CDR3 coding sequence is TGCGCCAGCAGAATACAGGGTGGGAGGACTGAAGCTTTCTTT. It is translated as CASRIQGGRTEAFF.